The text below deals with one TCR beta chain. The antigen is unknown. CDR1 is KGHSH, CDR2 LQKENI, per germline. The CDR3 extends over 17 amino acids. Germline trimming cut 1 base from V and 4 bases from J; bases unmatched to any gene: 8. This sample was taken from a study of identical twins. Findings and limits, study-wide: Cord blood beta clonotypes that were abundant carried fewer insertions, and memory repertoires showed no such trend. Within twin pairs, the out-of-frame alpha sequences they shared showed excess low generation probability.

Each cDNA held unique molecular identifiers, and template switching gave it a universal primer site. In TCRdb, the 5' RACE reads were re-called with MiXCR into one record per CDR3 protein. The repertoire holds around 480,000 distinct CDR3 sequences, with 11% to 15% as singletons. Separately, the same data were catalogued under a study of yellow fever vaccine responses in identical twins. That report notes: Twins' T cell vaccine responses reportedly looked partly convergent, partly personalized.

The chain joins TRBV18 to TRBJ2-7, with TRBD2 identical over 12 bases. Material: CD4+ T cells sorted from blood. The receptor's source is a woman aged 18-29 years in good health. CDR3 DNA sequence: TGTGCCAGCTCACCACGGGGAGGACTAGCGGGACAGTACGAGCAGTACTTC. Protein: CASSPRGGLAGQYEQYF.